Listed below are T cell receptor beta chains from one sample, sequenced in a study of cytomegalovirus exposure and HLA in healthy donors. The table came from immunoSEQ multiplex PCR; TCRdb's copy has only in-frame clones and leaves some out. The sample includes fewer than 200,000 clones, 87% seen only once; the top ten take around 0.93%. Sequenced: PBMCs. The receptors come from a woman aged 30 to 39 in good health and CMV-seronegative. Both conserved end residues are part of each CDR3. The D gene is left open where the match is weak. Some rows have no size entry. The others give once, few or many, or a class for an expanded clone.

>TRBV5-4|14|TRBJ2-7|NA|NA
TGTGCCAGCAGCTTGGGTGACAGCTCCTACGAGCAGTACTTC
CASSLGDSSYEQYF
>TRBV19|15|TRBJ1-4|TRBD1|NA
TGTGCCAGTAGTTTCCCGGGACAGGGGGCTGAAAAACTGTTTTTT
CASSFPGQGAEKLFF
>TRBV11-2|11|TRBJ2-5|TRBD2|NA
TGTGCCAGCAGCCTTCGGGGAGGGGCGTACTTC
CASSLRGGAYF
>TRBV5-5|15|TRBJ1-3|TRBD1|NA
TGTGCCAGCAGCTCGTGGACAGGAGGGAGAAACACCATATATTTT
CASSSWTGGRNTIYF
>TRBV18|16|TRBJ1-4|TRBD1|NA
TGTGCCAGCTCACAGGGGACAGGAGAACACTCGGAAAAACTGTTTTTT
CASSQGTGEHSEKLFF
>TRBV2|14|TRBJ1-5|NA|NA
TGTGCCAGCATCCTTAGTGAGGCAAATCAGCCCCAGCATTTT
CASILSEANQPQHF
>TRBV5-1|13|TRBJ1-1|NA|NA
TGCGCCAGCAGTCCCAGCGGGGGAACTGAAGCTTTCTTT
CASSPSGGTEAFF
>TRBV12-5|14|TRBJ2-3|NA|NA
TGTGCTAGTGGGGGGGAGGAAAGCACAGATACGCAGTATTTT
CASGGEESTDTQYF
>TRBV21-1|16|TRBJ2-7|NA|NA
TGTGCCAGCAGCAAAGGGTCGACAGGGAGGTCCTACGAGCAGTACTTC
CASSKGSTGRSYEQYF
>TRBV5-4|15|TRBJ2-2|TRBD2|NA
TGTGCCAGCAGCTCAAGACTAGCTCGCACCGGGGAGCTGTTTTTT
CASSSRLARTGELFF
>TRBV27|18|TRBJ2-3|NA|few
TGTGCCAGCAGTACCCCGGGGGTTTGGGGGGGGGCGGCAGATACGCAGTATTTT
CASSTPGVWGGAADTQYF
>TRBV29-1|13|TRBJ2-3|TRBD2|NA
TGCAGCGTACTAGCGGGAGGGTCCGATACGCAGTATTTT
CSVLAGGSDTQYF
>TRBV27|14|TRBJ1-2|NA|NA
TGTGCCAGCAGACTAGGTGGAACAAACTATGGCTACACCTTC
CASRLGGTNYGYTF
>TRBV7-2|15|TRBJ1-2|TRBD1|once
TGTGCCAGCAGCTTAGTGGGACAGGCCGGGGATGGCTACACCTTC
CASSLVGQAGDGYTF
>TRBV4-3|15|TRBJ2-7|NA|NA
TGCGCCAGCAGCCAAGATCTGGGGGGAACCTACGAGCAGTACTTC
CASSQDLGGTYEQYF
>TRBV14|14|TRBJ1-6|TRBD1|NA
TGTGCCAGCAGCATTACAGGGGGCAATTCACCCCTCCACTTT
CASSITGGNSPLHF
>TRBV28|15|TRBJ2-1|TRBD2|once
TGTGCCAGCAGTTCCCGGACTAGCGGGAGAAATGAGCAGTTCTTC
CASSSRTSGRNEQFF
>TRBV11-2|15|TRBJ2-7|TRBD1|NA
TGTGCCAGCAGCCCTTGGACAGGGATATCCTACGAGCAGTACTTC
CASSPWTGISYEQYF
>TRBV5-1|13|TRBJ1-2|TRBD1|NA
TGCGCCAGCAGCATGGGACAGGCCCGCCCATTAACCTTC
CASSMGQARPLTF
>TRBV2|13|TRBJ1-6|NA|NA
TGTGCCACCAGCGGACACTTAAAGTCACCCCTCCACTTT
CATSGHLKSPLHF